Presented here are 17 T cell receptor beta chains from one specimen sequenced in a study of cytomegalovirus exposure and HLA in healthy donors. Both 60 Vbeta primers and 13 Jbeta primers went into the PCR. TCRdb keeps only in-frame clones here, not all; method: immunoSEQ multiplex PCR. The data show about 150,000 clones, just under 90% seen once. Sequenced sample: PBMCs. Receptor source: a woman aged 25 to 39 in good health and CMV-seronegative.

The chain joins TRBV6-5 to TRBJ2-7; 8 bases line up with TRBD1. Germline V gene sequence: CDR1 MNHEY, CDR2 SVGAGI. The CDR3 has 14 amino acids. V trimming: 5 bases; J trimming: 3 bases; junction bases outside the gene matches: 6. The CDR3 DNA sequence: TGTGCCAGCAGTGTTCTCGGGACAGGCTACGAGCAGTACTTC. Encoded protein: CASSVLGTGYEQYF.

The chain carries TRBV16 and TRBJ2-7; a weak D match, TRBD2 (7 bases). V lost 1 base and J lost 7, with 14 bases in between. The CDR3 consists of 14 residues. In germline, CDR1 is KGHSY, CDR2 FQNENV. CDR3 nucleotide sequence: TGTGCCAGCAGCCAATTAAGGGGGGGCTGGGAGCAGTACTTC. This sequence encodes CASSQLRGGWEQYF.

The chain recombines TRBV6-5 with TRBJ2-1; TRBD2 matches 9 bases. V was pared by 4 bases and J by 10 bases, with 14 bases of the junction left unmatched. There are 16 residues in the CDR3. CDR1 and CDR2 (germline): MNHEY, SVGAGI. CDR3 in amino acids: CASSSTGRGGIGEQFF. DNA of the CDR3: TGTGCCAGCAGTTCGACGGGGCGGGGGGGTATTGGGGAGCAGTTCTTC.

The chain couples TRBV29-1 to TRBJ2-7; the match to TRBD1 covers 10 bases. Germline trimming cut 0 bases from V and 5 bases from J; bases unmatched to any gene: 4. The CDR3 has 14 residues. From germline, CDR1 is SQVTM and CDR2 ANQGSEA. The CDR3 DNA reads as TGCAGCGTTGAAGAAGGGACAGGGGTCAACGAGCAGTACTTC. It yields the protein CSVEEGTGVNEQYF.

The gene calls are TRBV27 and TRBJ2-7; a weak D match, TRBD2 (5 bases). The CDR3 is 13 amino acids. Germline loops: CDR1 MNHEY, CDR2 SMNVEV (reference sequence). The ends were cut back, 6 bases at V and 5 bases at J, with 14 bases in the middle. The CDR3 coding sequence is TGTGCCAGCAGCCTCGGGTCTAGCCACGAGCAGTACTTC. Its protein is CASSLGSSHEQYF.

The rearrangement joins TRBV15 to TRBJ1-4; D perhaps matches TRBD1 (6 bases). The CDR3 length is 15 residues. The germline V gene encodes CDR1 LNHNV and CDR2 YYDKDF (reference sequence). Trimming shortened V by 1 base and J by 7 bases, and 13 bases separated the two germline ends. CDR3 coding DNA: TGTGCCACCAGCAGAGTTGGGGGCTGGGGTGAAAAACTGTTTTTT. It is translated as CATSRVGGWGEKLFF.

The V call is TRBV5-8, the J call TRBJ2-1; 9 bases line up with TRBD2. CDR3 size: 16 residues. V was clipped by 0 bases and J by 6 bases; unmatched bases: 7. CDR1 and CDR2 from the germline V gene are SGHTS and YDEGEE. CDR3 in amino acids: CASSLASGTGSNEQFF. The CDR3 nucleotides read TGTGCCAGCAGCTTGGCTAGCGGGACTGGAAGCAATGAGCAGTTCTTC.

This chain connects TRBV5-4 to TRBJ2-1; 11 nucleotides line up with TRBD1. The CDR3 is 14 amino acids. The germline V gene encodes CDR1 SGHNT and CDR2 YYREEE (reference sequence). V dropped 3 bases and J dropped 10; count of bases not matched to a gene: 6. The CDR3 here is CASSSRTGGEEQFF. The DNA for the CDR3 is TGTGCCAGCAGCTCCCGGACAGGGGGCGAAGAGCAGTTCTTC.

The chain recombines TRBV6-1 with TRBJ2-2; possible D gene TRBD1, 6 bases. The germline V gene has CDR1 MNHNS and CDR2 SASEGT. The CDR3 contains 17 residues. V was pared by 2 bases and J by 8 bases, with 21 bases between. The CDR3 nucleotides read TGTGCCAGCAGTGAACATTGGGACATCTCACCCAAGGGGGAGCTGTTTTTT. It yields the protein CASSEHWDISPKGELFF.

This chain joins TRBV6-1 and TRBJ2-3; 11 nucleotides align to TRBD2. The CDR3 runs to 12 residues. The germline V gene encodes CDR1 MNHNS and CDR2 SASEGT. Unmatched junction bases numbered 0, after V lost 8 bases and J lost 5 bases. The CDR3 here is CASGTSGDTQYF. CDR3 DNA sequence: TGTGCCAGCGGGACTAGCGGAGATACGCAGTATTTT.

This chain connects TRBV5-6 to TRBJ1-1; no clear D. Deletions cut 4 bases from V and 2 bases from J, with 9 bases between. Germline V CDR1 and CDR2: SGHDT, YYEEEE. The CDR3 runs 13 residues. CDR3 sequence (DNA): TGTGCCAGCAGCGAGGGCGGAAACACTGAAGCTTTCTTT. Its protein is CASSEGGNTEAFF.

This sequence joins TRBV27 and TRBJ2-1; D is possibly TRBD2 (6 bases). The germline gives CDR1 MNHEY, CDR2 SMNVEV (reference sequence). V was pared by 8 bases and J by 2 bases, with 16 bases between. The CDR3 is made up of 15 amino acids. CDR3 sequence: CASANREPAYNEQFF. The CDR3 nucleotides read TGTGCCAGCGCTAACCGGGAGCCGGCCTACAATGAGCAGTTCTTC.

In DNA, the CDR3 is TGCGCCAGCAGCTACGGGGGCACTGAAGCTTTCTTT. Protein product: CASSYGGTEAFF. The chain links TRBV4-1 to TRBJ1-1, with D maybe TRBD1 (5 bases). Germline V gives CDR1 MGHRA, CDR2 YSYEKL. The V end was cut by 5 bases, the J end by 4 bases, with 8 bases between. The CDR3 covers 12 residues.

The chain uses TRBV18 and TRBJ1-1; the D gene is possibly TRBD1 (6 bases). The germline V and J ends were trimmed by 5 bases and 5 bases, with 15 bases remaining between them. This CDR3 contains 14 residues. Germline assignment: CDR1 KGHSH and CDR2 LQKENI. This CDR3 reads CASSVQGLGTEAFF. CDR3 DNA: TGTGCCAGCTCAGTACAGGGCCTAGGGACTGAAGCTTTCTTT.

The rearrangement uses TRBV5-1 and TRBJ1-6, with D uncertain. Looked up from germline, CDR1 is SGHRS and CDR2 is YFSETQ. Trimming shortened V by 4 bases and J by 4 bases, and 12 bases separated the two germline ends. This CDR3 is built from 15 residues. CDR3 sequence (DNA): TGCGCCAGCAGCCGCAGCGGGCTTTATAATTCACCCCTCCACTTT. Its translation is CASSRSGLYNSPLHF. The full variable domain, in which reference TRBV5-1 and TRBJ1-6 provide the parts outside the CDR3, is KAGVTQTPRYLIKTRGQQVTLSCSPISGHRSVSWYQQTPGQGLQFLFEYFSETQRNKGNFPGRFSGRQFSNSRSEMNVSTLELGDSALYLCASSRSGLYNSPLHFGNGTRLTVT.

V gene TRBV6-6 combines with J gene TRBJ2-3; 13 bases line up with TRBD2. The CDR3 length is 15 residues. With 5 bases clipped from V and 4 bases from J, the junction kept 3 bases outside the gene matches. The germline gives CDR1 MNHNY, CDR2 SVGAGI (reference sequence). This chain's CDR3 is CASSPGLAGADTQYF. The DNA of the CDR3 is TGTGCCAGCAGTCCAGGACTAGCGGGGGCAGATACGCAGTATTTT.

This chain connects TRBV30 to TRBJ2-5; 7 bases align to TRBD1. The J call could be wrong; TRBJ2-7 is a better fit for the DNA end. The germline gives CDR1 GTSNPN, CDR2 SVGIG (reference sequence). CDR3 length: 11 amino acids. CDR3 amino acids: CAWGTEYEQYF. CDR3 sequence (DNA): TGTGCCTGGGGGACAGAATACGAGCAGTACTTC.